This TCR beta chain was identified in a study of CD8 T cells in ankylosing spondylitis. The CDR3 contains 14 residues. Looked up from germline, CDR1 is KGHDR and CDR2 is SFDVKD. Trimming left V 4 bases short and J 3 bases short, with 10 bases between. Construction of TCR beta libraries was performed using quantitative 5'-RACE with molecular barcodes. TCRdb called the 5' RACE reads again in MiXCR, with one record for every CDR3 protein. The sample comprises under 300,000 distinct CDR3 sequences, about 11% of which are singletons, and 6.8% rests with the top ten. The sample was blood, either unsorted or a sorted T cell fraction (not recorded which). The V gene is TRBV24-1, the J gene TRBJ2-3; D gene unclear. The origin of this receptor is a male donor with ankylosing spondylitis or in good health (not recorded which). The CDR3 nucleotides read TGTGCCACCAGTGACACCTTGGGGACAGATACGCAGTATTTT. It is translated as CATSDTLGTDTQYF.